This entry lists 9 T cell receptor beta chains sequenced from one sample in a study of shared clonotypes between healthy human individuals. Profiled with immunoSEQ multiplex PCR; TCRdb holds only in-frame clones, not every one. The sample lists roughly 1 million clones; about 75% were seen once. Sequencing input: memory CD4+ T cells sorted from blood. Subset defined: CD45RA-negative fraction. All receptors come from a man aged 18 to 30 in good health.

This clone was observed a few times. V usage is TRBV6-1 and J usage is TRBJ1-2, with 7 bases matching TRBD1. CDR3 length: 14 amino acids. V was clipped by 2 bases and J by 8 bases; unmatched bases: 8. Germline CDR1 reads MNHNS; CDR2 reads SASEGT. The CDR3 is CASSEYLIGGGYTF. DNA for the CDR3: TGTGCCAGCAGTGAATATTTGATAGGGGGCGGCTACACCTTC.

As regards this clone: Other DNA sequences in the same sample also yield this CDR3. Written as DNA, the CDR3 is TGTGCCAGCAGCCCCGGACAGGGCGGGTATGGCTACACCTTC. This translates into CASSPGQGGYGYTF. The gene calls are TRBV7-2 and TRBJ1-2, with 8 bases aligning to TRBD1. Germline V gives CDR1 SGHTA, CDR2 FQGNSA. V lost 5 bases and J lost 5; bases outside the gene matches: 7. The CDR3 has 14 amino acids.

The chain uses TRBV29-1 and TRBJ2-1, with 7 bases that match TRBD2. The V gene's germline CDR1 is SQVTM and CDR2 ANQGSEA. The V gene end was trimmed by 1 base and the J gene end by 6 bases; junction bases not matched to a gene: 9. The CDR3 totals 15 residues. CDR3 nucleotide sequence: TGCAGCGTTGAAGGTGGGAGGGCTCTGAGCAATGAGCAGTTCTTC. Residues: CSVEGGRALSNEQFF.

A word on this clone: The sample holds other DNA sequences that translate to the same CDR3. J is TRBJ2-2 and V is TRBV5-4, with a weak D call TRBD1 (6 bases). V lost 0 bases and J 0 bases, leaving 6 bases between the germline ends. The CDR3 covers 15 residues. The germline CDR1 and CDR2 sequences are SGHNT and YYREEE (reference sequence). The CDR3 reads CASSLGTANTGELFF. CDR3 nucleotide sequence: TGTGCCAGCAGCTTGGGGACAGCGAACACCGGGGAGCTGTTTTTT.

The V gene is TRBV10-3, the J gene TRBJ2-5, with D perhaps given as TRBD1 or TRBD2 (5 bases each). The CDR3 extends over 13 amino acids. Trimming took 6 bases from V and 5 from J, leaving 13 bases between them. Germline V CDR1 and CDR2: ENHRY, SYGVKD. The CDR3 nucleotides read TGTGCCATCAGCCGGGACCGCAGGGAGACCCAGTACTTC. Translating it yields CAISRDRRETQYF.

The chain links TRBV27 to TRBJ2-2; no clear D. The CDR3 is made up of 13 amino acids. V lost 3 bases, J lost 5 bases, and 7 bases lay in between. Germline V gene lookup returns CDR1 MNHEY and CDR2 SMNVEV (reference sequence). This chain's CDR3 is CASSFSETGELFF. For the CDR3, the DNA is TGTGCCAGCAGTTTTTCGGAGACCGGGGAGCTGTTTTTT.

Remarks on this clone: A read error may explain this, as a much larger clone is one base away. Within the sample, other DNA sequences also encode this same CDR3. This chain connects TRBV6-1 to TRBJ1-2; unclear D gene. The CDR3 totals 13 residues. The germline CDR1 and CDR2 sequences are MNHNS and SASEGT. The V end lost 3 bases, the J end lost 0 bases, and 5 bases lay between the germline ends. The CDR3 DNA reads as TGTGCCAGCAGTGAGGGAGCTAACTATGGCTACACCTTC. This translates into CASSEGANYGYTF.

The V call is TRBV7-2, the J call TRBJ1-3; possibly TRBD1 for D (6 bases). Germline V gives CDR1 SGHTA, CDR2 FQGNSA. With 2 bases removed from V and 0 bases from J, the gap between germline ends came to 8 bases. This CDR3 has 15 residues. DNA for the CDR3: TGTGCCAGCAGCTTACAGGGGCCCTCTGGAAACACCATATATTTT. Its protein is CASSLQGPSGNTIYF.

The chain carries TRBV16 and TRBJ1-1; D not resolved. The CDR3 is 15 residues long. V gave up 4 bases and J gave up 5 bases, with 17 bases separating them. Germline-derived CDR1 and CDR2 are KGHSY and FQNENV. Here the CDR3 DNA reads TGTGCCAGCAGCCCAAATTACCAGCTGAGGACTGAAGCTTTCTTT. As protein: CASSPNYQLRTEAFF.